The TCR beta chain described here comes from a study of CD8+ T cells in alopecia areata. Study information: The drug, oral tofacitinib, was given to treated patients at 5 to 10 mg twice daily. Findings of the study overall: The study also sequences resident alphabeta T cells of normal skin in scalp samples. In scalp and blood, many expanded lesional clones persisted during tofacitinib.

Sequencing templates came from extracted RNA that was reverse transcribed into cDNA. This table comes from immunoSEQ multiplex PCR, and its TCRdb copy is limited to in-frame clones, with some not included. The sample contains 110,000 or so clones, roughly three fifths of which appear only once. Remarks on this clone: Antigen unknown.

This sample's treatment: oral pan-JAK inhibitor, 5-10 mg twice daily. Collection of lesional scalp punch biopsies and peripheral blood was performed in alopecia areata patients. The CDR3 has 17 amino acids. CDR1 is MNHEY and CDR2 is SMNVEV in the germline V gene (reference sequence). Trimming cost V 2 bases and J 3 bases; bases outside gene matches: 7. The rearrangement links TRBV27 to TRBJ2-1; 10 bases agree with TRBD2. This TCR derives from a human donor with alopecia areata. The sequencing here drew on CD4+ T cells sorted from blood, taken at week 24, from a patient treated with tofacitinib. Here the CDR3 reads CASSLPGLAEHYNEQFF. In DNA form, the CDR3 reads TGTGCCAGCAGTTTACCCGGACTAGCGGAGCACTACAATGAGCAGTTCTTC.